This T cell receptor beta chain was documented in a study of cytotoxic CD8 clonotypes in ibrutinib-treated CLL. Study context: Average yields of around 230,000 productive templates and 75,000 to 95,000 productive rearrangements characterized the samples. Study-level points and caveats: At ibrutinib response, clonality increased, and at progression it declined back toward baseline. Public clonotypes showed up rarely, and on treatment they shrank or held steady. At baseline, clonality was higher than in age-matched healthy donors and correlated with CD8+ counts.

Sequenced by immunoSEQ multiplex PCR; TCRdb stores in-frame clones only, minus some. The sample lists roughly 220,000 clones; 70% were seen once. This clone was observed a few times. Its antigen remains unidentified. The receptor comes from a human donor with chronic lymphocytic leukemia. The sample in question was PBMCs, obtained after 12 months of ibrutinib treatment.

In nucleotides, the CDR3 is TGTGCCAGCAGTCGTCAGGGGTGGAGCACTGAAGCTTTCTTT. It translates to CASSRQGWSTEAFF. The chain joins TRBV6-5 to TRBJ1-1; tentatively, D is TRBD1 (6 bases). Germline values: CDR1 MNHEY, CDR2 SVGAGI. With 5 bases removed from V and 4 bases from J, the gap between germline ends came to 14 bases. The CDR3 runs to 14 residues.